These 6 T cell receptor beta chains were all obtained from the same sample, sequenced in a study of blood T cell repertoires in COVID-19. Clones were read by immunoSEQ multiplex PCR, and TCRdb kept only the in-frame ones, dropping some. The sample comprises 180,000 or so clones, roughly 86% of which are singletons, and roughly 2.5% rests with the top ten. Specimen: peripheral blood. The receptors originated from a man in his forties with active or convalescent COVID-19.

The chain combines TRBV10-2 with TRBJ2-5; 9 nucleotides agree with TRBD2. Looked up from germline, CDR1 is WSHSY and CDR2 is SAAADI. Germline trimming cut 6 bases from V and 4 bases from J; bases unmatched to any gene: 3. The length of the CDR3 is 13 residues. The CDR3 coding sequence is TGCGCCAGCAGCGGGACTAGCTTAGAGACCCAGTACTTC. Protein product: CASSGTSLETQYF.

The table lists this clone with a few counts. The genes are TRBV30 and TRBJ1-6, with a tentative D call TRBD1 (5 bases). The CDR3 is 15 residues long. Germline V gives CDR1 GTSNPN, CDR2 SVGIG (reference sequence). Trimming stripped 0 bases from V and 9 bases from J, with 15 bases between. This CDR3 reads CAWSVHRGYGSPLHF. CDR3 DNA sequence: TGTGCCTGGAGTGTACATCGGGGGTACGGTTCACCCCTCCACTTT. The whole variable domain, remainder taken from reference TRBV30 and TRBJ1-6, is SQTIHQWPATLVQPVGSPLSLECTVEGTSNPNLYWYRQAAGRGLQLLFYSVGIGQISSEVPQNLSASRPQDRQFILSSKKLLLSDSGFYLCAWSVHRGYGSPLHFGNGTRLTVT.

V and J are TRBV7-2 and TRBJ1-1, with a possible D match to TRBD1 (5 bases). Germline assignment: CDR1 SGHTA and CDR2 FQGNSA. This CDR3 spans 15 amino acids. V was shortened by 7 bases and J by 2 bases, with 17 bases between the two germline ends. The CDR3 protein is CASTLPRAINTEAFF. CDR3 in DNA: TGTGCCAGCACCCTGCCCAGGGCCATAAACACTGAAGCTTTCTTT.

This clone has more than one count but fewer than ten. A junction end diverges from the germline sequence, so it may reflect a read error. The genes are TRBV5-1 and TRBJ1-2; D perhaps matches TRBD1 (6 bases). The CDR3 extends over 15 amino acids. Germline V CDR1 and CDR2: SGHRS, YFSETQ. The CDR3 reads CASGFSHSGEGGYTF. CDR3 nucleotide sequence: TGCGCCAGCGGCTTTTCCCACTCAGGGGAAGGAGGCTACACCTTC.

This clone occurred a few times. The genes are TRBV28 and TRBJ2-7; the D gene is possibly TRBD2 (7 bases). Trimming took 5 bases from V and 3 from J, leaving 17 bases between them. Germline V gives CDR1 MDHEN, CDR2 SYDVKM. CDR3 size: 15 residues. CDR3 sequence: CASSALVGGLYEQYF. The CDR3 region has the DNA TGTGCCAGCAGTGCCTTGGTCGGGGGGCTCTACGAGCAGTACTTC.

This chain links TRBV30 with TRBJ1-1, with a tentative D call TRBD1 (6 bases). V was cut by 0 bases and J by 0 bases, with 17 bases left in between. CDR3 length: 17 amino acids. Germline V gene lookup returns CDR1 GTSNPN and CDR2 SVGIG (reference sequence). The CDR3 region is CAWSVPPPGHLNTEAFF. DNA for the CDR3: TGTGCCTGGAGTGTCCCCCCGCCGGGACACTTGAACACTGAAGCTTTCTTT.